These 2 T cell receptor beta chains were sequenced from one sample in a study of shared clonotypes between healthy human individuals. Naive CD8 cells, CD45RO-negative and positively selected for CCR7, excluded terminally differentiated effector memory CD45RA+ cells. Assay: immunoSEQ multiplex PCR; the TCRdb copy retains only in-frame clones and omits some. Of approximately 2,200,000 clones listed, about 92% were seen once; the top ten hold about 1.5%. Material: naive CD8+ T cells from PBMCs. The receptors stem from a man between 18 and 35 years old in good health. Some clones in this sample may be carry-over from other donors' samples.

The chain recombines TRBV10-3 with TRBJ2-7, with a weak D call TRBD2 (6 bases). The CDR3 spans 17 residues. Germline-derived CDR1 and CDR2 are ENHRY and SYGVKD. Between the trimmed V and J ends, which lost 3 bases and 3 bases, there was a span of 21 bases. CDR3 in DNA: TGTGCCATCAGTGACATCCTGACGGGAGTTTCGAACTACGAGCAGTACTTC. This encodes CAISDILTGVSNYEQYF.

The chain combines TRBV4-2 with TRBJ2-5, with D perhaps TRBD2 (6 bases). Trimming took off 0 bases at V and 2 bases at J, with 16 bases between the two ends. Germline V gene sequence: CDR1 LGHNA, CDR2 YNFKEQ. This CDR3 is built from 17 residues. The CDR3 region is CASSQDVAGSEQETQYF. CDR3 bases: TGTGCCAGCAGCCAAGATGTGGCGGGGAGTGAGCAAGAGACCCAGTACTTC.